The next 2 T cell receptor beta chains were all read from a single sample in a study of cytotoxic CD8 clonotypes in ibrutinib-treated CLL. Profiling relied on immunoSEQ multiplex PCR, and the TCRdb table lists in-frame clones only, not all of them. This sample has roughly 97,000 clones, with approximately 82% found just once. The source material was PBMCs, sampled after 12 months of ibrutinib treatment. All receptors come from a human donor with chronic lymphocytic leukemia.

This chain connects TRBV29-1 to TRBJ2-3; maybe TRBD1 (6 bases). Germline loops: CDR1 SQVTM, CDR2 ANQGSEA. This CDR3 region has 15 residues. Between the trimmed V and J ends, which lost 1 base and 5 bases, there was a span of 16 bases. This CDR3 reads CSVEGGAGAGDTQYF. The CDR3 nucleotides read TGCAGCGTTGAAGGTGGTGCAGGGGCCGGAGATACGCAGTATTTT.

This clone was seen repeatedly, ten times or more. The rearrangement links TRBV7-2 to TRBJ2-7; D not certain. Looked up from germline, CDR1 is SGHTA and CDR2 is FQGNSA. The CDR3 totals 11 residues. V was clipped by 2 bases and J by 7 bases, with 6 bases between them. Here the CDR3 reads CASSLIQEQYF. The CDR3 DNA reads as TGTGCCAGCAGCTTAATCCAGGAGCAGTACTTC.